Given below is one T cell receptor (beta chain) in context. This clone was observed a few times. Its specific antigen is unknown. No base-level quality is on record; no much larger clone is a single base apart. The data were obtained in a study of cytomegalovirus exposure and HLA in healthy donors (dated by TCRdb to about 2017). For context, the study as a whole: An earlier analysis of some 600 of the donors reported about 300 Gb of sequence data and 117 million unique TCR beta sequences obtained from about 179 million T cells. Typing coverage differed by locus: A, B, C, DRB1 and DQB1 were typed in about 629-640 donors, DQA1 in 500 to 550, DPA1 in around 610, and DPB1 in roughly 450. To decide whether each TCR beta V gene segment behaved as functional or pseudogenic, an earlier analysis of several hundred of the donors relied on high-throughput TCR beta sequencing. HLA typing included class I and class II loci at four-digit resolution. In a later analysis, previously published TCR beta repertoires from fewer than 750 donors were re-analyzed and high-resolution HLA genotyping was added so that TCR occurrence patterns could be studied. The study combined high-throughput TCR immunosequencing, statistical association of individual TCRs with disease status, and machine learning to predict cytomegalovirus infection status. The aim of the study was to test whether cataloging public T cell receptors could identify signatures of past pathogen exposure. On average, about 240,000 unique TCR beta nucleotide sequences were sequenced per donor among some 420 genotyped donors of the cohort, with approximately 18% of those sequences being non-productive. Of the 300 to 500 genotyped donors, 65% to 90% were placed in the genetic ancestry cluster associated with self-reported Caucasian donors. Because of strong linkage in the cohort, a handful of DR-DQ haplotypes were treated as single units for association and clustering. All discovery cohort repertoires had been generated using a single sequencing platform. In addition to the first cohort of hundreds of subjects, a separate validation cohort of over 90 different subjects was used. In the later analysis, no new phenotypic data were used to find candidate immune exposures; instead, reliance was placed on TCR beta sequences and their occurrence across donors. Genome-wide SNP genotypes for about 55% of the roughly 670 donors were used in a later genetic analysis, which treated that subset as a discovery cohort. The study profiled the T cell repertoires of about 640 subjects by immunosequencing and related them to cytomegalovirus serostatus. An early release that covered more than 550 HLA-typed donors contained around 330 gigabases of sequencing data and about 84 million unique TCR sequences. Alongside the repertoire data, information on donor age, sex, ethnicity and CMV serostatus was compiled.

The library was produced with the immunoSEQ multiplex PCR assay. A mixture of 60 forward primers for TCR Vbeta segments and 13 reverse primers for TCR Jbeta segments was used in the multiplex PCR. The CDR3 region of rearranged TCR beta genes was amplified from genomic DNA by a multiplex PCR assay. On the Illumina HiSeq System, the amplified TCR beta libraries were sequenced as 87-base-pair reads. The original pipeline was this. Across the roughly 600 repertoires, a later analysis counted tens of millions of unique TCR beta chains, around 11 million of which were shared by at least two donors. Raw reads were error-corrected and collapsed into unique sequences by a nearest-neighbor algorithm in which closely related sequences were merged to remove PCR and sequencing errors. CDR3 sequences were aligned to IMGT reference sequences to assign V, D and J gene segments. For a sequence to be retained, at least a six-nucleotide match to both a V gene segment and a J gene segment was required. Rearrangements were classified as productive when the CDR3 lacked stop codons and remained in frame with V and J, and all other rearrangements were classified as non-productive. Following IMGT convention, CDR3 was defined as the stretch from the second conserved V-encoded cysteine up to the conserved J-encoded phenylalanine. In an earlier analysis of more than 550 of the donors, sequences lacking an unambiguous match to a single V gene segment were excluded. In an earlier analysis of almost 600 of the donors, a V segment was called functional when productive rearrangements were above 56.7%, and segregating when the standard deviation between donors exceeded 5%. A statistical classification framework was built for diagnosing cytomegalovirus status from the catalog of TCR beta chain sequences. In a later analysis, TCR nucleotide sequences were compared against IMGT/GENE-DB human TR gene sequences so that V and J genes could be assigned. In a later analysis, CDR3 sequences and most-parsimonious VDJ recombination scenarios were assigned using the TCRdist pipeline. In a later analysis, each TCR beta chain was defined by its CDR3 amino acid sequence together with its V-gene family, and reads without a unique V-gene family were excluded. As a way to deal with suspected cross-contamination and a sequencing artifact, a later analysis dropped under 600 nucleotide sequences that were highly shared and had low generation probability. For each public chain, a later analysis derived a clonal expansion index from normalized ranks of inferred template counts within each repertoire. In a later analysis, generation probabilities were computed with a VDJ recombination model fitted to out-of-frame rearrangements, and the resulting probabilities were checked against IGoR. In a later analysis, hypergeometric tests were used to score TCR-TCR, TCR-HLA and TCR-CMV co-occurrence, with a repertoire-size bias correction applied to TCR pairs. In a later analysis, false discovery rates were estimated by permuting HLA or CMV assignments 20 times. A later analysis grouped co-occurring TCRs with DBSCAN, adding TCRdist sequence similarity when clustering within HLA-allele-positive subsets. For co-occurrence clustering, repertoires with fewer than 30,000 or more than 120,000 public chains were excluded, along with 5 or 6 repertoires with anomalous nucleotide sharing. TCRdb retrieved this table from immuneACCESS and kept in-frame rearrangements only. Not all clones are present; in checked studies, unresolved V genes account for under half, and no reason is known for the remainder. V and J calls and clone size are given by that table; D and trimming were obtained from the DNA. In this sample the table shows over 45,000 clones, 83% of which occur a single time. The leading ten clones occupy roughly 4.5% of the sample.

The cohort consisted of more than 650 healthy bone marrow donors. Cohort members were all nominally healthy when sampled, although unrecorded immune exposures were likely present. The donor was CMV seronegative and was included in the group of under 450 seronegative cohort members. Each donor provided a peripheral blood sample, and peripheral blood mononuclear cells were used for TCR beta sequencing. The Qiagen DNeasy Blood Extraction Kit was used to extract genomic DNA from the blood cell samples. Broader findings and caveats from the paper: According to a later analysis, parvovirus B19, influenza, CMV and Epstein-Barr virus appeared linked to several top co-occurrence clusters. Most CMV-associated TCR beta chains appeared to be HLA-restricted in a later analysis, and the HLA associations seemed to be driven largely by CMV exposure. The only immune exposure information available for the cohort was CMV serostatus. Compared with equally common non-associated chains, HLA-associated TCR beta chains in a later analysis were more clonally expanded and had lower generation probabilities. A group of highly shared sequence variants was considered likely to be a technical artifact of the sequencing pipeline. Because some donors lacked HLA typing at each locus, the association tests relied only on the typed subset. An earlier analysis of approximately 600 of the donors showed that most TCR beta V segments appeared in productive rearrangements either about 87% or about 30% of the time, which broadly matched IMGT annotations. Correlated functional status among segregating V segments might reflect linkage disequilibrium, but an unknown experimental factor could not be ruled out. The earlier analysis of fewer than 750 of the donors excluded around 17 rarely observed V segments, including chromosome 9 orphons, because counts were too low. In vitro tests confirmed that a few of the cytomegalovirus-associated TCR beta chains recognize cytomegalovirus antigens. The authors suggested that the approach could potentially be extended to other disease states and immunological phenotypes. When HLA alleles, especially DR and DQ, strongly co-occurred, TCR associations were difficult to assign to individual alleles. V-gene and J-gene trimming of TCR beta chains was associated with a missense DCLRE1C variant in a later genetic analysis, and the association was replicated in an independent cohort. According to a later analysis, TCR association rates differed among HLA loci, with DRB1 alleles showing the most associated TCRs and HLA-C alleles showing the fewest. The classifier was reported to diagnose cytomegalovirus status with high specificity and sensitivity in both the original and validation cohorts. Sequencing depth was assumed to be roughly uniform across donors in the presence/absence analyses, though that assumption may not hold. Compared with the roughly 700-donor mean, donors in an Asian-associated ancestry cluster had fewer N-insertions in productive TCRs, according to a later genetic analysis. In a later analysis, 15,000 to 20,000 TCR beta sequences were associated with specific HLA alleles at a false discovery rate of 0.05. The study gave a list of 150 to 200 TCR beta chains associated with cytomegalovirus. Only TCR beta chains were sequenced in this cohort, and the absence of alpha or paired-chain data limited detectable features. A further reported finding was that TCR beta sequences accurately predicted the HLA-A and HLA-B alleles for most subjects in the first cohort. Across donors, most TCR sequences were observed very rarely, whereas some public TCRs were present in many individuals.

The sequence derives from a man aged 25 to 45 in good health and CMV-seronegative. Sequencing used PBMCs.

The bases are TGTGCCAGTAGATATGGACAGGGGGCTCCCGGGGAGCTGTTTTTT. Its protein reads: CASRYGQGAPGELFF. The rearranged segments are TRBV19 and TRBJ2-2; the junction holds 11 bases that match TRBD1. From V the trimming removes 6 bases and from J it removes 6 bases, while the gene matches leave 6 bases of the junction unaccounted for. The CDR1 and CDR2 encoded by the germline V gene (reference sequence) are LNHDA and SQIVND. The CDR3, cysteine through phenylalanine, is 15 amino acids long. The CDR3 DNA has 45 bases and is translated from base 1.